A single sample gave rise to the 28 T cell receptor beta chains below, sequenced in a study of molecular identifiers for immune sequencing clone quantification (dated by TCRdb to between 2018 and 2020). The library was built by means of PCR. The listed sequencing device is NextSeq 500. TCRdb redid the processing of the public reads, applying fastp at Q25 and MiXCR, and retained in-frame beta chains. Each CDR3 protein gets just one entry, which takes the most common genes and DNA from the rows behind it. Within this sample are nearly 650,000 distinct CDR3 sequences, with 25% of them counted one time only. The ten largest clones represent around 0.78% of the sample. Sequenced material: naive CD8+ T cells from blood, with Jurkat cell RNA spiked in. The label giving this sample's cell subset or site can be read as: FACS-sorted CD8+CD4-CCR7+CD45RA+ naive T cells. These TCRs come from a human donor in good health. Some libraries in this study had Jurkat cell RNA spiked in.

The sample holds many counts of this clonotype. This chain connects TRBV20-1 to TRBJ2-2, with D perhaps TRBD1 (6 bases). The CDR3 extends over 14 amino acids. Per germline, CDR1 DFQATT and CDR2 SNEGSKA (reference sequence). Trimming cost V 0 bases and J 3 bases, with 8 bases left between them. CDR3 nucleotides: TGCAGTGCTAGAGATTACAGGGACACCGGGGAGCTGTTTTTT. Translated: CSARDYRDTGELFF.

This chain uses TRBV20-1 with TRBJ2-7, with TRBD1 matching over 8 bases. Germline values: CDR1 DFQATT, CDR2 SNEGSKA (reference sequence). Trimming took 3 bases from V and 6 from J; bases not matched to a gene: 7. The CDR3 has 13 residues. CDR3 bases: TGCAGTGCTAGGGGGACAGGAGTCTGCGAGCAGTACTTC. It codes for CSARGTGVCEQYF.

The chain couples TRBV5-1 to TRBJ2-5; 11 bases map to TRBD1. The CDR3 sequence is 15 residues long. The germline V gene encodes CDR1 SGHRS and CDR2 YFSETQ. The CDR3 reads CTGSTWTGGWETQYF. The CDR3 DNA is TGCACCGGCAGCACTTGGACAGGGGGCTGGGAGACCCAGTACTTC.

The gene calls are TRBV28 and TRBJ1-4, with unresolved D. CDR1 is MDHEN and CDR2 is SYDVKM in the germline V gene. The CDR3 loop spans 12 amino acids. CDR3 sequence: CPKPGPNEKLFF. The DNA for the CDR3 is TGTCCAAAGCCAGGCCCTAATGAAAAACTGTTTTTT.

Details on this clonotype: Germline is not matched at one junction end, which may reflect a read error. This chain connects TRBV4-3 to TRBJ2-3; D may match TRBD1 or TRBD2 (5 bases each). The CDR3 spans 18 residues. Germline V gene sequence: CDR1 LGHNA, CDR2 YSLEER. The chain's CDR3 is CASSQVATTGLDTDTQCF. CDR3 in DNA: TGCGCCAGCAGCCAAGTAGCTACGACGGGATTGGACACAGATACGCAGTGTTTT.

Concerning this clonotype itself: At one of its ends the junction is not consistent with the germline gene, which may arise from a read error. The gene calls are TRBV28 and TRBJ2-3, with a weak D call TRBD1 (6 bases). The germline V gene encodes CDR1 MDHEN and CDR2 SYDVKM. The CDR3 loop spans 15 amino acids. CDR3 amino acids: CASRSGTKGTNTQYF. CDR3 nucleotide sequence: TGTGCCAGCAGATCCGGGACAAAGGGCACAAATACACAGTATTTT. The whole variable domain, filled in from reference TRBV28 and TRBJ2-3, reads DVKVTQSSRYLVKRTGEKVFLECVQDMDHENMFWYRQDPGLGLRLIYFSYDVKMKEKGDIPEGYSVSREKKERFSLILESASTNQTSMYLCASRSGTKGTNTQYFGPGTRLTVL.

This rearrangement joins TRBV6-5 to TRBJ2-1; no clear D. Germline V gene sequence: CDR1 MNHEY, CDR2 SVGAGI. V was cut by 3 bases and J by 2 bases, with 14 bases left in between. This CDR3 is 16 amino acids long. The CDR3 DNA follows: TGTGCCAGCAGTTATTCGAAAAGCCCTCCCTACAATGAGCAGTTCTTC. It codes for CASSYSKSPPYNEQFF.

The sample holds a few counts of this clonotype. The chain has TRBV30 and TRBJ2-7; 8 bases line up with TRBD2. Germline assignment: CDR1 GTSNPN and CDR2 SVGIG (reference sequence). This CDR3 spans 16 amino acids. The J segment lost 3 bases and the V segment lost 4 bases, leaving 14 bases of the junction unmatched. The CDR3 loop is CAWTQDGTRSIYEQYF. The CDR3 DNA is TGTGCCTGGACACAAGACGGGACTAGATCAATCTACGAGCAGTACTTC.

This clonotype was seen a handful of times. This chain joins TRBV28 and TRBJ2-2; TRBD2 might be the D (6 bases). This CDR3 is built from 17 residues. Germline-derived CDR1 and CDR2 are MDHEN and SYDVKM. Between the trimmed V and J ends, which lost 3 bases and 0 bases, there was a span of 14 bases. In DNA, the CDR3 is TGTGCCAGCAGTTTCCCTCGGGGGATAGCGAACACCGGGGAGCTGTTTTTT. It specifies CASSFPRGIANTGELFF.

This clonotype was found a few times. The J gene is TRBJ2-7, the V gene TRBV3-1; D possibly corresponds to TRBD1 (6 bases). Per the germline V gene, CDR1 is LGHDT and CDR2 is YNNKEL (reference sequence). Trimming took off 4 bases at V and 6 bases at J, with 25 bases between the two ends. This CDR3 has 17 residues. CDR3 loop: CASSPRPALTTGPEQYF. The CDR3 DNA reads TGTGCCAGCAGCCCCCGGCCTGCGCTAACGACAGGTCCCGAGCAGTACTTC.

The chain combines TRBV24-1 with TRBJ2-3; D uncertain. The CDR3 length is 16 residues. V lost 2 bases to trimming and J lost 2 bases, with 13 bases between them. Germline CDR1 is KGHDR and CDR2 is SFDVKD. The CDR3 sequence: CATSDSSPSHTDTQYF. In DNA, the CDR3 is TGTGCCACCAGTGATTCATCGCCAAGCCACACAGATACGCAGTATTTT.

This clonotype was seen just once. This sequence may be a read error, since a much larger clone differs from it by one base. CDR3 nucleotide sequence: TGTGCCAGTACCTTACTAGCGGGGGGTCATAACATTCAGTACTTC. This codes for CASTLLAGGHNIQYF. J is TRBJ2-4 and V is TRBV19, with 12 positions matching TRBD2. The junction had 8 bases not matched to a gene; V was cut back by 7 bases and J by 7 bases. Germline CDR1 is LNHDA and CDR2 is SQIVND (reference sequence). The CDR3 is made up of 15 amino acids.

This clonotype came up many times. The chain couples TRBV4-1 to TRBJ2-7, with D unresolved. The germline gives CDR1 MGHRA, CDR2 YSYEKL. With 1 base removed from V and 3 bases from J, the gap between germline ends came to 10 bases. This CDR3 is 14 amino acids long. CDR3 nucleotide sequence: TGCGCCAGCAGCCAAGGCCATCAGAACTACGAGCAGTACTTC. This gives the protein CASSQGHQNYEQYF.

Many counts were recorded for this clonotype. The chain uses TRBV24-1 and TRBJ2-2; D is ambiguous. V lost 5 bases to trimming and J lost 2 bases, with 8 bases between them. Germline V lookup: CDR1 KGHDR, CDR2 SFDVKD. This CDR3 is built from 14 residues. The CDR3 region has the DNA TGTGCCACCAGTGCGGGCCTTAACACCGGGGAGCTGTTTTTT. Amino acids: CATSAGLNTGELFF.

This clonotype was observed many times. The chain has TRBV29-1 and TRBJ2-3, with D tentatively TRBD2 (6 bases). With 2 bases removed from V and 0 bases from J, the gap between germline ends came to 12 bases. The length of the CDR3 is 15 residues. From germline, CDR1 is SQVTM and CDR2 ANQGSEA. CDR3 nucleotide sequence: TGCAGCGTTGAACTGTTAGCGGTCAGCACAGATACGCAGTATTTT. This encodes CSVELLAVSTDTQYF.

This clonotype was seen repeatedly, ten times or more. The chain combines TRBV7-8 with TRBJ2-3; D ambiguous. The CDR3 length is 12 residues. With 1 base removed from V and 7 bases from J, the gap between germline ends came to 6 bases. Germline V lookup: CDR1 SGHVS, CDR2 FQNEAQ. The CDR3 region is CASSLDKYTQYF. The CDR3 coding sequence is TGTGCCAGCAGCTTAGATAAGTATACGCAGTATTTT.

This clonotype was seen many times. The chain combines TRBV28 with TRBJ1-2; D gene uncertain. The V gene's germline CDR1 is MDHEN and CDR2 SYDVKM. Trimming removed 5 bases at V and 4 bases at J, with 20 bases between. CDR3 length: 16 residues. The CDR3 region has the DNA TGTGCCAGCAGTCTCCCCCTTTCTGGGGAGGGCTATGGCTACACCTTC. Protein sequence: CASSLPLSGEGYGYTF.

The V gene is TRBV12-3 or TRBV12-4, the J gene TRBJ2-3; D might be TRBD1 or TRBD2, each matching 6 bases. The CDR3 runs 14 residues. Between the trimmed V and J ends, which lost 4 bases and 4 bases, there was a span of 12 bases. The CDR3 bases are TGTGCCAGCAGTTACTACAGGGAGGCAGATACGCAGTATTTT. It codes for CASSYYREADTQYF.

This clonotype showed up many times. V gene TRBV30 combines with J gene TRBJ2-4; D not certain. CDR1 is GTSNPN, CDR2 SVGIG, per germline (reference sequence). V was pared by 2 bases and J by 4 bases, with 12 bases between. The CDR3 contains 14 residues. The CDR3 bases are TGTGCCTGGAGTTCTTCGGTCAGAAAAAACATTCAGTACTTC. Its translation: CAWSSSVRKNIQYF.

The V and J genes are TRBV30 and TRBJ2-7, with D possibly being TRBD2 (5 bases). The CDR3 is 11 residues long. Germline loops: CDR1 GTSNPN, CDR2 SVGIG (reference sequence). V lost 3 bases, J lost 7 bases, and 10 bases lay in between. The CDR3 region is CAWRISGEQYF. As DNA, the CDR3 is TGTGCCTGGAGAATTTCGGGAGAGCAGTACTTC.

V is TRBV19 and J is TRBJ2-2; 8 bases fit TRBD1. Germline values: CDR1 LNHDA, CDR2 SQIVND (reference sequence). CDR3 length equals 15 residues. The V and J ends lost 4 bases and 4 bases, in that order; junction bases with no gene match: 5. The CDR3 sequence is CASSNGTGTTGELFF. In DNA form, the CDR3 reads TGTGCCAGTAGTAATGGGACAGGCACCACCGGGGAGCTGTTTTTT.

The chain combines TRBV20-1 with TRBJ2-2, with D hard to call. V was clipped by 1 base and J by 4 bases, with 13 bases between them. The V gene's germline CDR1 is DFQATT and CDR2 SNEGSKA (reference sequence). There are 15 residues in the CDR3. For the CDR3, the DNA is TGCAGTGCTAGAGCTAAACAGAGAACCACCGGGGAGCTGTTTTTT. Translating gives CSARAKQRTTGELFF.

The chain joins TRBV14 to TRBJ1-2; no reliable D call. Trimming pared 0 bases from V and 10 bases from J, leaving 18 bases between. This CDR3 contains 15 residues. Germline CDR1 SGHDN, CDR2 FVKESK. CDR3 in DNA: TGTGCCAGCAGCCAAGACCACTGGACCGTTGATGACTACACCTTC. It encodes CASSQDHWTVDDYTF.

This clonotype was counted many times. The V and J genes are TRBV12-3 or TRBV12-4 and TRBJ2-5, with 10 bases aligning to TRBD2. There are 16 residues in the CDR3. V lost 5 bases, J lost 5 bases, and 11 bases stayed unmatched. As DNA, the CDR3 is TGTGCCAGCAGTCCACTAGCGGGGCGGTTCGCTGAGACCCAGTACTTC. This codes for CASSPLAGRFAETQYF.

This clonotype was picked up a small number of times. CDR3 amino acids: CASSPKTGVGSPLHF. CDR3 sequence (DNA): TGTGCCAGCAGCCCCAAGACAGGGGTTGGTTCACCCCTCCACTTT. The V gene is TRBV7-9, the J gene TRBJ1-6, with TRBD1 identical over 8 bases. The J segment lost 9 bases and the V segment lost 5 bases, leaving 9 bases of the junction unmatched. The germline V gene has CDR1 SEHNR and CDR2 FQNEAQ (reference sequence). This CDR3 spans 15 amino acids.

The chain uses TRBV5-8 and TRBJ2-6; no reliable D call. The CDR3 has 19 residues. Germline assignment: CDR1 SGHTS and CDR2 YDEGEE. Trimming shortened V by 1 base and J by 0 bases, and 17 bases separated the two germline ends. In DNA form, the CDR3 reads TGTGCCAGCAGCTTGCGGATTCGGGTCTTATACTCTGGGGCCAACGTCCTGACTTTC. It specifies CASSLRIRVLYSGANVLTF. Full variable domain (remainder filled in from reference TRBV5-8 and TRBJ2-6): EAGVTQSPTHLIKTRGQQATLRCSPISGHTSVYWYQQALGLGLQFLLWYDEGEERNRGNFPPRFSGRQFPNYSSELNVNALELEDSALYLCASSLRIRVLYSGANVLTFGAGSRLTVL.

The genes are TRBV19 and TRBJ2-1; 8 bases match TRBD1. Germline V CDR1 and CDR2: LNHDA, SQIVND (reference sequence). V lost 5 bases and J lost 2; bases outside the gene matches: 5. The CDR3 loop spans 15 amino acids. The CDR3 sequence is CASSDDRGPYNEQFF. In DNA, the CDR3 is TGTGCCAGTAGTGACGACAGGGGTCCCTACAATGAGCAGTTCTTC.

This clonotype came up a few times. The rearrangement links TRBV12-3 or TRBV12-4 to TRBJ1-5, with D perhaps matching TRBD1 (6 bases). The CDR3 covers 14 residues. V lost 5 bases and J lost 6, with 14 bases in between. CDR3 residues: CASSRSGTRQPQHF. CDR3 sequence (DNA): TGTGCCAGCAGTCGATCCGGGACACGTCAGCCCCAGCATTTT.